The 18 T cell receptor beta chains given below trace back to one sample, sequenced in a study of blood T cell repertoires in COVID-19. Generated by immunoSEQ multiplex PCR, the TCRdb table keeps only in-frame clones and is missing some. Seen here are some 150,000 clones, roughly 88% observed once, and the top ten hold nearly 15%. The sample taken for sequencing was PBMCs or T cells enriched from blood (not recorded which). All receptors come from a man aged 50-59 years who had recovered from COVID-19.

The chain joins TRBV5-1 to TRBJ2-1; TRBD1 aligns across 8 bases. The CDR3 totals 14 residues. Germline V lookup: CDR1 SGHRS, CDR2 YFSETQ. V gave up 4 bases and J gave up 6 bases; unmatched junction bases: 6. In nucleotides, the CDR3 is TGCGCCAGCAGCCAGCGACAGGGGTCCAATGAGCAGTTCTTC. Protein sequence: CASSQRQGSNEQFF.

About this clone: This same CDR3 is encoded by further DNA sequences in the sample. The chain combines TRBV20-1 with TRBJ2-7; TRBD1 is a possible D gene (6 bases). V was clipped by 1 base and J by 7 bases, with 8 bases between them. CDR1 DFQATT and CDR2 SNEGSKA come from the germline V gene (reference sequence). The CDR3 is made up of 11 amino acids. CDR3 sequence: CSARGGGEQYF. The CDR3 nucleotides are TGCAGTGCTAGAGGAGGGGGTGAGCAGTACTTC.

The CDR3 DNA is TGTGCCAGCAGACAACAGGGGCACTATGGCTACACCTTC. This codes for CASRQQGHYGYTF. The rearrangement links TRBV12-3 or TRBV12-4 to TRBJ1-2; 7 bases fit TRBD1. The CDR3 spans 13 residues. V dropped 6 bases and J dropped 3; count of bases not matched to a gene: 4.

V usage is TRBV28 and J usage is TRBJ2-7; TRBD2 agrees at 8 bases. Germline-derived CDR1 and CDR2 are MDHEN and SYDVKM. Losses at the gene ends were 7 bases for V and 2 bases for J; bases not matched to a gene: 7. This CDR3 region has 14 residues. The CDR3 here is CASTSAGGTYEQYF. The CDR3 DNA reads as TGTGCCAGCACTTCCGCGGGAGGAACCTACGAGCAGTACTTC. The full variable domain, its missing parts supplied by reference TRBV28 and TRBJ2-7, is DVKVTQSSRYLVKRTGEKVFLECVQDMDHENMFWYRQDPGLGLRLIYFSYDVKMKEKGDIPEGYSVSREKKERFSLILESASTNQTSMYLCASTSAGGTYEQYFGPGTRLTVT.

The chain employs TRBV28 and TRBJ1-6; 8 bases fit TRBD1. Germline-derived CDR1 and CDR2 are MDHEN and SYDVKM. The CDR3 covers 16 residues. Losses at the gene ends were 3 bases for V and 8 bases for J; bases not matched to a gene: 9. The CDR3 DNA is TGTGCCAGCAGTTTTTGGCAGGGGGCGAGATATTCACCCCTCCACTTT. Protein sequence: CASSFWQGARYSPLHF.

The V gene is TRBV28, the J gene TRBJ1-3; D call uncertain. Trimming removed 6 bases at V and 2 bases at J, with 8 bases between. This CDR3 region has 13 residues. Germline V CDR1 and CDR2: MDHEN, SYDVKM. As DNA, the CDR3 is TGTGCCAGCAGGGGAGGACCTGGAAACACCATATATTTT. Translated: CASRGGPGNTIYF. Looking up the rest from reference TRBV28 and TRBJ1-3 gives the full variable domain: DVKVTQSSRYLVKRTGEKVFLECVQDMDHENMFWYRQDPGLGLRLIYFSYDVKMKEKGDIPEGYSVSREKKERFSLILESASTNQTSMYLCASRGGPGNTIYFGEGSWLTVV.

The CDR3, as DNA: TGTGCCAGCAGCGTCGAGACCTACAATGAGCAGTTCTTC. It encodes CASSVETYNEQFF. This chain links TRBV9 with TRBJ2-1; unclear D gene. Trimming took 2 bases from V and 2 from J, leaving 5 bases between them. The CDR3 is made up of 13 amino acids. Germline V lookup: CDR1 SGDLS, CDR2 YYNGEE.

Written as DNA, the CDR3 is TGTGCCAGCTCACCACCACAGGGACGATATAGCAATCAGCCCCAGCATTTT. Translation gives CASSPPQGRYSNQPQHF. The chain is built from TRBV18 and TRBJ1-5; a possible D gene is TRBD1 (6 bases). Germline assignment: CDR1 KGHSH and CDR2 LQKENI. The CDR3 has 17 amino acids. Trimming cost V 0 bases and J 0 bases, with 12 bases left between them.

This CDR3 is CAWSSGGGPGNQPQHF. CDR3 coding DNA: TGTGCCTGGAGCTCCGGAGGGGGCCCAGGCAATCAGCCCCAGCATTTT. The chain is built from TRBV30 and TRBJ1-5, with TRBD1 matching over 7 bases. The CDR3 covers 16 residues. The ends lost 3 bases at V and 2 bases at J; junction bases unmatched: 10. The V gene's germline CDR1 is GTSNPN and CDR2 SVGIG (reference sequence).

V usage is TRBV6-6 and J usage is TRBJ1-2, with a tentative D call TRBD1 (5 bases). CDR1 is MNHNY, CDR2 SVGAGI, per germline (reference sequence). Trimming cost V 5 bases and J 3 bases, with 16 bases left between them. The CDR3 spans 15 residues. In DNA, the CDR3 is TGTGCCAGCAGTACCCGGTTGGGCAGGGACTATGGCTACACCTTC. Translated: CASSTRLGRDYGYTF.

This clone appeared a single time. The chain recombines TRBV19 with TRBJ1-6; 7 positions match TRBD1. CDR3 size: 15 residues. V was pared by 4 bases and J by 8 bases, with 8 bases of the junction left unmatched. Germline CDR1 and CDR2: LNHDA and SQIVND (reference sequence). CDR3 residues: CASSTWTGRDSPLHF. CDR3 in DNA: TGTGCCAGTAGTACATGGACAGGTCGGGATTCACCCCTCCACTTT.

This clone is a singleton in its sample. The chain's CDR3 is CASSWGAEGRQETQYF. The CDR3, as DNA: TGCGCCAGCAGCTGGGGTGCGGAGGGGCGCCAAGAGACCCAGTACTTC. This chain links TRBV5-1 with TRBJ2-5, with D possibly TRBD2 on 6 matching bases. Germline loops: CDR1 SGHRS, CDR2 YFSETQ. Deletions cut 3 bases from V and 1 base from J, with 16 bases between. The length of the CDR3 is 16 residues.

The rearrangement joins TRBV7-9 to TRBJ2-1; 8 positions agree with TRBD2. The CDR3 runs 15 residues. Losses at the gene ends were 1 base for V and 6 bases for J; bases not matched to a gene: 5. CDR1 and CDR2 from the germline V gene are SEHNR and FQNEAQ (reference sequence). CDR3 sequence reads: CASSLVGSGANEQFF. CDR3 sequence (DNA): TGTGCCAGCAGCTTAGTCGGTAGCGGGGCCAATGAGCAGTTCTTC.

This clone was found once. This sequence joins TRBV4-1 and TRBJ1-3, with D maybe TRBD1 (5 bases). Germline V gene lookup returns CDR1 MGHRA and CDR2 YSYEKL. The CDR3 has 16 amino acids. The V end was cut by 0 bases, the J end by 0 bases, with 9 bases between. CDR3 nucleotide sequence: TGCGCCAGCAGCCAAGATCGGACACGCTCTGGAAACACCATATATTTT. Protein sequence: CASSQDRTRSGNTIYF.

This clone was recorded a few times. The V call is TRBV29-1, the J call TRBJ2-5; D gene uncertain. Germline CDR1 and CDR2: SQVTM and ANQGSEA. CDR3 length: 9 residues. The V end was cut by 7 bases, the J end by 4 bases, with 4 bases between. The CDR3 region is CSAGETQYF. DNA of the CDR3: TGCAGCGCCGGAGAGACCCAGTACTTC.

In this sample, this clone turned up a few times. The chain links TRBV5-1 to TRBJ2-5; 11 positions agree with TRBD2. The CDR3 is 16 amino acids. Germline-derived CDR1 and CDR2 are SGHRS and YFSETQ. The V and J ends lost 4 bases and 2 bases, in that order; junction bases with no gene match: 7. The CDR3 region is CASSIQTSGVQETQYF. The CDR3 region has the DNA TGCGCCAGCAGCATCCAGACTAGCGGGGTACAAGAGACCCAGTACTTC.

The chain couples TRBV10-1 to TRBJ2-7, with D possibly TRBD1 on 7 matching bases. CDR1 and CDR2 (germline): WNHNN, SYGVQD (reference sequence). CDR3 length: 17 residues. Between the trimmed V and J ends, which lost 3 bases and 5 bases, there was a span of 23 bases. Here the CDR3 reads CASSEDRTGGVFHEQYF. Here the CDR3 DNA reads TGCGCCAGCAGTGAAGATCGGACAGGAGGGGTGTTCCACGAGCAGTACTTC.

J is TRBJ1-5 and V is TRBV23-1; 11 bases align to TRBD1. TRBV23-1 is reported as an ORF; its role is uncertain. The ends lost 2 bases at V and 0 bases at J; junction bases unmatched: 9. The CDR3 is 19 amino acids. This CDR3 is CASSQRTGGDPYSNQPQHF. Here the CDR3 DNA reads TGCGCCAGCAGTCAACGGACAGGGGGCGACCCTTATAGCAATCAGCCCCAGCATTTT.